This T cell receptor (beta chain) was captured by sequencing in a study of Graves' ophthalmopathy and Graves' hyperthyroidism. The CDR3 sequence is 12 residues long. The germline gives CDR1 DFQATT, CDR2 SNEGSKA (reference sequence). About this clonotype itself: One junction end does not reproduce the germline sequence, and a read error may be involved.

CDR3 regions of TCR beta were amplified from RNA transcripts. The authors performed first-round RT-PCR with HTBI primers and then a second-round multiplex PCR. Each CDR3 protein is one row after TCRdb ran MiXCR on the multiplex PCR reads. The data contain approximately 540,000 distinct CDR3 sequences, about two fifths of them singletons. The source is an adult man with Graves' hyperthyroidism. The sample taken for sequencing was peripheral blood or thyroid tissue (not recorded which). The gene calls are TRBV20-1 and TRBJ2-7; 9 bases align to TRBD2. The CDR3 protein is CGASGLAHEQYF. The CDR3 DNA reads as TGCGGTGCTTCGGGACTAGCTCACGAGCAGTACTTC.